The clone carrying this T cell receptor beta chain was picked up one time. The antigen remains undetermined. These data originate in a study of T cell responses to AZD1222 COVID-19 vaccine. Study observations and caveats: Variant regions that are unmutated are reportedly the target of nearly half of spike-specific TCRs. Most donors were white British, females outnumbered males, and clonal diversity was possibly underestimated. Spike-specific TCR breadth and depth went up after people got two AZD1222 doses.

Data came from immunoSEQ multiplex PCR; TCRdb stores just in-frame clones and leaves some out. The sample contains some 110,000 clones, roughly 90% of which appear only once. The CDR3 has 18 residues. This sequence joins TRBV21-1 and TRBJ2-2; the D call TRBD1 from the table was never checked on the DNA. TRBV21-1 is a documented pseudogene. Sequenced material: peripheral blood, taken on day 0 of AZD1222 vaccination. This TCR came from an adult in good health. The CDR3 reads CASSTITFRDRGTGELFF. CDR3 nucleotide sequence: TGTGCCAGCAGCACCATTACCTTCCGGGACAGGGGCACCGGGGAGCTGTTTTTT.